This T cell receptor beta chain was obtained from a study of blood T cell repertoires in COVID-19. Overall study: Spain, Italy and the United States supplied samples that represented acute and convalescent COVID-19. From T cells, B-cell-depleted T cells, or PBMCs came the material, which was cDNA or gDNA.

Authors' data handling: Amplified reference gene primers provided the basis for estimating nucleated cell counts. Clones were read by immunoSEQ multiplex PCR, and TCRdb kept only the in-frame ones, dropping some. From that table come the V and J calls and clone size; the DNA was used to work out D and trimming. The sample yields approximately 33,000 clones, around 73% seen once. J was trimmed by 3 bases and V by 4 bases; bases with no gene match: 6. Germline values: CDR1 LNHDA, CDR2 SQIVND (reference sequence). The CDR3 sequence is 16 residues long. J is TRBJ2-3 and V is TRBV19, with 11 bases that match TRBD2. The source of this sequence is a man aged 70-80 years with acute or convalescent COVID-19. The material sequenced was peripheral blood. The CDR3 DNA reads as TGTGCCAGTAGTAGAGCGCTAGCGGGGGGAACAGATACGCAGTATTTT. This codes for CASSRALAGGTDTQYF.